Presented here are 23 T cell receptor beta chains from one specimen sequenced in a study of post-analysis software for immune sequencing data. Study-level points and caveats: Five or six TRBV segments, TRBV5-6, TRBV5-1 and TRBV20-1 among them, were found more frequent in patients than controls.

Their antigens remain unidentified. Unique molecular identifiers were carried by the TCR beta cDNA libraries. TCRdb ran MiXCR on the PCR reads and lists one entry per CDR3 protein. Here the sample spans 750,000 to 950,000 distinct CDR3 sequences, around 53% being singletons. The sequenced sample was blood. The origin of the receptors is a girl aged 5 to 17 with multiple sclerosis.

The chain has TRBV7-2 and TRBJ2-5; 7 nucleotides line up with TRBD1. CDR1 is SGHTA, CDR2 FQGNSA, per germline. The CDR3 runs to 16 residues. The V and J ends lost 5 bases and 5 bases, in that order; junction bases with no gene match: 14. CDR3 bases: TGTGCCAGCAGCACCCCGGGACAGTTTTTGGAGGAGACCCAGTACTTC. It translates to CASSTPGQFLEETQYF.

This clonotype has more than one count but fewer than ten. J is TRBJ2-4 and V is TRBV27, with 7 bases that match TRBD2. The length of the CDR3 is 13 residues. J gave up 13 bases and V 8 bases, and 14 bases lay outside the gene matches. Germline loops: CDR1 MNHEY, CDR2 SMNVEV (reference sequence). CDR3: CASGQPRAGEQYF. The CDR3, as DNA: TGTGCCAGCGGTCAACCCCGGGCGGGAGAGCAGTACTTC.

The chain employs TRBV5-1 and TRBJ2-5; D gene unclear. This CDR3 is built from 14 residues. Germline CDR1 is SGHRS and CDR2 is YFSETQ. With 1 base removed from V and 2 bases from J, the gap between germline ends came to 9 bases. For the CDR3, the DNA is TGCGCCAGCAGCTTGCCCGGGTTACAAGAGACCCAGTACTTC. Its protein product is CASSLPGLQETQYF.

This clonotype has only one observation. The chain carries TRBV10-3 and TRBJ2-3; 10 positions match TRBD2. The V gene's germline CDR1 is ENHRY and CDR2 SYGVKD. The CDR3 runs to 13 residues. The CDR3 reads CVTMGTSADTQYF. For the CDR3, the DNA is TGTGTCACCATGGGGACTAGCGCGGATACGCAGTATTTT.

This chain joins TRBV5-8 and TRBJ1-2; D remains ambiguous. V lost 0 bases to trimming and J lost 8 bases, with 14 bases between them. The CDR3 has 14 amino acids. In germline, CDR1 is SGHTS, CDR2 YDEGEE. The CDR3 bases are TGTGCCAGCAGCTTGGAAGGAACGCGCGAGGGCTACACCTTC. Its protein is CASSLEGTREGYTF.

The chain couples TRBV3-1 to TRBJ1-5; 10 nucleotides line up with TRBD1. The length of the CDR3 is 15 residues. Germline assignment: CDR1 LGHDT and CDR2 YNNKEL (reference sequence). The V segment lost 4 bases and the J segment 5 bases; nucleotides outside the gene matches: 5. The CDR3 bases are TGTGCCAGCAGCCTAGGACAGGGGGACTATCAGCCCCAGCATTTT. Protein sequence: CASSLGQGDYQPQHF.

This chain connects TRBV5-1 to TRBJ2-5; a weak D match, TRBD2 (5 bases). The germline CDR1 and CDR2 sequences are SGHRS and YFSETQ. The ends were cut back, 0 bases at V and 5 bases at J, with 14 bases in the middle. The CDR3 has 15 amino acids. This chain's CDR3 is CASSLAAYSGETQYF. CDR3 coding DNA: TGCGCCAGCAGCTTGGCGGCCTACTCGGGGGAGACCCAGTACTTC.

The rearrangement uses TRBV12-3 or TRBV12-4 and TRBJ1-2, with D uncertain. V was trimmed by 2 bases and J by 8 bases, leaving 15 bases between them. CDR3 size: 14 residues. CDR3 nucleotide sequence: TGTGCCAGCAGTTTAAACCCCAGGACCTGGGGCTACACCTTC. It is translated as CASSLNPRTWGYTF.

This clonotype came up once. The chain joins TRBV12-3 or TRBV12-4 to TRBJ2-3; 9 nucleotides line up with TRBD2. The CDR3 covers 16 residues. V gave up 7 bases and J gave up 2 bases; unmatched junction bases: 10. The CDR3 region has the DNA TGTGCCAGCATCCTGCAAGCGGGGGGCACCACAGATACGCAGTATTTT. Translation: CASILQAGGTTDTQYF.

In DNA form, the CDR3 reads TGTGCCAGCAGTCCCCGGGACCCAAGGCGCTACGAGCAGTACTTC. Its protein is CASSPRDPRRYEQYF. The genes are TRBV12-3 or TRBV12-4 and TRBJ2-7, with D perhaps matching TRBD1 or TRBD2 (5 bases each). Trimming removed 5 bases from V and 3 bases from J, with 17 bases in between. The length of the CDR3 is 15 residues.

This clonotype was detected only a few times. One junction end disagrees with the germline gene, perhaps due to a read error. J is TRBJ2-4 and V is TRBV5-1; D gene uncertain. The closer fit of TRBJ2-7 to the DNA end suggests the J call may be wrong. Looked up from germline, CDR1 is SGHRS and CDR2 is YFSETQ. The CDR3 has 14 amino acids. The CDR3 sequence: CAGSLGTFNYEQYF. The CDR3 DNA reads TGCGCCGGCAGCTTAGGAACCTTCAACTACGAGCAGTACTTC.

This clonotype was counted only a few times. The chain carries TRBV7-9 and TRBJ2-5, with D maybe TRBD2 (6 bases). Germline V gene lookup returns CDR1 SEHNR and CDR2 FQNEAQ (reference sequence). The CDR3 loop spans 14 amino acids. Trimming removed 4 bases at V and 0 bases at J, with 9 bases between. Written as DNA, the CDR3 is TGTGCCAGCAGCTCCCGGGACTACCAAGAGACCCAGTACTTC. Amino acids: CASSSRDYQETQYF. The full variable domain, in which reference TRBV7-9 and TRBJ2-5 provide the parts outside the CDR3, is DTGVSQNPRHKITKRGQNVTFRCDPISEHNRLYWYRQTLGQGPEFLTYFQNEAQLEKSRLLSDRFSAERPKGSFSTLEIQRTEQGDSAMYLCASSSRDYQETQYFGPGTRLLVL.

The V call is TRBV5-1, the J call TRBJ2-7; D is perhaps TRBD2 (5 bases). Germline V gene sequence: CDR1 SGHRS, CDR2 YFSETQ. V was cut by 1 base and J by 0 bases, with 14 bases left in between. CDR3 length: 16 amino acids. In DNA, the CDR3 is TGCGCCAGCAGCTTGCCCTCGGCGGGCAGCTCCTACGAGCAGTACTTC. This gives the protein CASSLPSAGSSYEQYF.

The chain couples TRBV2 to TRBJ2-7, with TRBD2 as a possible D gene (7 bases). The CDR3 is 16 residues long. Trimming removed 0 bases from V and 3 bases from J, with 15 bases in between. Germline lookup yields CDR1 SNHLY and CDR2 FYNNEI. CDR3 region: CASSEALVGGGYEQYF. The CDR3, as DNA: TGTGCCAGCAGTGAAGCTTTGGTGGGAGGGGGCTACGAGCAGTACTTC.

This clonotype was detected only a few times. In nucleotides, the CDR3 is TGCAGCACTAGCGGGAGGGCCTGGGAGACCCAGTACTTC. Translating gives CSTSGRAWETQYF. This chain joins TRBV29-1 and TRBJ2-5; 13 nucleotides align to TRBD2. Trimming at V came to 8 bases and at J to 5 bases, leaving 5 bases not matched to a gene. The CDR3 has 13 amino acids. Germline assignment: CDR1 SQVTM and CDR2 ANQGSEA.

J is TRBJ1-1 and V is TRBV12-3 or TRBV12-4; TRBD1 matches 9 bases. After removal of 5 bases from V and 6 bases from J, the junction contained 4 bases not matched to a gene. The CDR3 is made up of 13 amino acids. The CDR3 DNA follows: TGTGCCAGCAGTCCACAGGGGGCCTCTGAAGCTTTCTTT. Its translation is CASSPQGASEAFF.

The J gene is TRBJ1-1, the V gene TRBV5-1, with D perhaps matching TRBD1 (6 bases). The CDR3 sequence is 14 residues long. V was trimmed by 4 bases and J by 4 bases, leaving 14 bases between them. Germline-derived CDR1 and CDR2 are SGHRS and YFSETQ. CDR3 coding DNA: TGCGCCAGCAGCCTTAACAGGGTCCTCACTGAAGCTTTCTTT. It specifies CASSLNRVLTEAFF.

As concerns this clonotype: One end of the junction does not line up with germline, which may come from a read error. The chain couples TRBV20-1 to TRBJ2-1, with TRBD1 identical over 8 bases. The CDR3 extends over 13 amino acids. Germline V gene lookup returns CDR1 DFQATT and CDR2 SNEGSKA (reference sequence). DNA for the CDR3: TGCAGTGCCAGAGGGACAGGTTACAATGAGCAGTTCTTC. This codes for CSARGTGYNEQFF.

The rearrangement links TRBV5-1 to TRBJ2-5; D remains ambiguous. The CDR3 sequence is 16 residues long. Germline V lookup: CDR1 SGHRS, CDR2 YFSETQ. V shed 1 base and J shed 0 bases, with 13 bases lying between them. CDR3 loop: CASSLIGPMYQETQYF. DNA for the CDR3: TGCGCCAGCAGCTTGATTGGACCAATGTACCAAGAGACCCAGTACTTC.

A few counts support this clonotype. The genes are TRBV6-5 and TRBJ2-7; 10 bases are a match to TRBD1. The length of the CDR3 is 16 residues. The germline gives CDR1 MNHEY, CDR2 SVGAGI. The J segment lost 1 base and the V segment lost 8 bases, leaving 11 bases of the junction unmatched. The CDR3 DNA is TGTGCCAGCCGCGGGCGGGACAGGGGTCATTCCTACGAGCAGTACTTC. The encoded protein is CASRGRDRGHSYEQYF.

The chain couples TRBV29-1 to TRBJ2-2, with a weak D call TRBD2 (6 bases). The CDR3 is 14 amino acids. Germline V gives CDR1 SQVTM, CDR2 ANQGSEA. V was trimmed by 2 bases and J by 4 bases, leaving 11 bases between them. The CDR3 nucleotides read TGCAGCGTTGAACGGCAGGGACTCACCGGGGAGCTGTTTTTT. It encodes CSVERQGLTGELFF.

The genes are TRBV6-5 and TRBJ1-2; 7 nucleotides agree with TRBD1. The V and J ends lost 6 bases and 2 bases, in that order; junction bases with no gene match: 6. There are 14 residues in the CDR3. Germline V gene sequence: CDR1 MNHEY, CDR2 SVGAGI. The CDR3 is CASRPGQLNYGYTF. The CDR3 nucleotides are TGTGCCAGCAGACCGGGACAGCTAAACTATGGCTACACCTTC.

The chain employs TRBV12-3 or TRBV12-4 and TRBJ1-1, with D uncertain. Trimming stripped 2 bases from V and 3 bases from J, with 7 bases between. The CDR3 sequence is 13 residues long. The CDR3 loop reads CASSLLQHTEAFF. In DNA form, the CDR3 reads TGTGCCAGCAGTTTATTACAGCACACTGAAGCTTTCTTT.